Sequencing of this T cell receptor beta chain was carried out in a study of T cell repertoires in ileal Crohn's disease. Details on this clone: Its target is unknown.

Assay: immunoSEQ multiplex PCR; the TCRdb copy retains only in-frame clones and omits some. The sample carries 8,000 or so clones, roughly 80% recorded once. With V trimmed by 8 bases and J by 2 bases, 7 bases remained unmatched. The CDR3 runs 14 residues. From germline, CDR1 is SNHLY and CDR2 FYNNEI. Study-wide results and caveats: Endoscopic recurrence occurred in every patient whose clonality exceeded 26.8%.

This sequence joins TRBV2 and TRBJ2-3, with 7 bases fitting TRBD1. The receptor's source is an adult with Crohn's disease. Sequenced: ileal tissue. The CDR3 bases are TGTGCCAGCGGCAAACAGGGGAACACAGATACGCAGTATTTT. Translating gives CASGKQGNTDTQYF.